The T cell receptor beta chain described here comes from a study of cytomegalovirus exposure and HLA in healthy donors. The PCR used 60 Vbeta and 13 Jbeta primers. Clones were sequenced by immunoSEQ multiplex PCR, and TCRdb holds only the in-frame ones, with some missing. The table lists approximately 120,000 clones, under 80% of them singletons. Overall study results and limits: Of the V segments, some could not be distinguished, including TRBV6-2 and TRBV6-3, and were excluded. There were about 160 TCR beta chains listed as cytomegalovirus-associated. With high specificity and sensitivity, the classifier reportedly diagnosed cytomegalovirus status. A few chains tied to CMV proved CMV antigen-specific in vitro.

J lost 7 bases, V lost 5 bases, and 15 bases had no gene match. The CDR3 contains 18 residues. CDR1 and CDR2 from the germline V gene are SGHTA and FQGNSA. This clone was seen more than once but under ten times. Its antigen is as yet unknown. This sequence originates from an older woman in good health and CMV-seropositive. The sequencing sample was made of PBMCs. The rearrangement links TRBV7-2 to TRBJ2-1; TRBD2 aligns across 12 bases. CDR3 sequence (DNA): TGTGCCAGCAGCCCTTGGCAGCTACTAGCGGGAGGCGGAAATGAGCAGTTCTTC. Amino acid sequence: CASSPWQLLAGGGNEQFF.